These 17 T cell receptor beta chains share one sample of origin, sequenced in a study of shared clonotypes between healthy human individuals. Generated by immunoSEQ multiplex PCR, the TCRdb table keeps only in-frame clones and is missing some. This table has roughly 1 million clones, around 76% appearing once. The material sequenced was memory CD4+ T cells sorted from blood. Subset reported: CD45RA-negative fraction. The receptors were gathered from a man aged 18 to 29 in good health.

V and J are TRBV9 and TRBJ2-1; 9 nucleotides match TRBD1. The CDR3 loop spans 15 amino acids. The J segment lost 4 bases and the V segment lost 4 bases, leaving 6 bases of the junction unmatched. CDR1 is SGDLS and CDR2 is YYNGEE in the germline V gene. The CDR3 loop reads CASSPDRGAYNEQFF. CDR3 sequence (DNA): TGTGCCAGCAGCCCCGACAGGGGGGCTTACAATGAGCAGTTCTTC. The variable domain in full, completed from reference TRBV9 and TRBJ2-1, reads DSGVTQTPKHLITATGQRVTLRCSPRSGDLSVYWYQQSLDQGLQFLIQYYNGEERAKGNILERFSAQQFPDLHSELNLSSLELGDSALYFCASSPDRGAYNEQFFGPGTRLTVL.

Comment on this clone: Other DNA sequences in the sample encode the same CDR3. Here the CDR3 DNA reads TGTGCCAGCAGCCTCGGACTAGCGGGAGTAGAGACCCAGTACTTC. Its protein is CASSLGLAGVETQYF. The J gene is TRBJ2-5, the V gene TRBV6-5, with 13 bases identical to TRBD2. Germline V gene data show CDR1 as MNHEY and CDR2 as SVGAGI. The trim removed 6 bases at V and 4 bases at J, leaving 5 bases unmatched. CDR3 length equals 15 residues.

The J gene is TRBJ2-1, the V gene TRBV7-3; TRBD2 agrees at 8 bases. V lost 1 base and J lost 6; bases outside the gene matches: 5. The length of the CDR3 is 15 residues. Germline values: CDR1 SGHTA, CDR2 FQGTGA. The CDR3 nucleotides are TGTGCCAGCAGCTTAAATTCGGCGGGGGGCAATGAGCAGTTCTTC. Translation: CASSLNSAGGNEQFF.

This chain joins TRBV9 and TRBJ2-6; 10 nucleotides match TRBD1. The CDR3 runs to 19 residues. With 0 bases clipped from V and 4 bases from J, the junction kept 10 bases outside the gene matches. CDR1 is SGDLS and CDR2 is YYNGEE in the germline V gene. DNA for the CDR3: TGTGCCAGCAGCGTAGGCGTGGGGACAGGGGTAAAAGGGGCCAACGTCCTGACTTTC. This translates into CASSVGVGTGVKGANVLTF.

The chain joins TRBV5-5 to TRBJ2-3; 11 bases map to TRBD2. CDR3 length: 16 amino acids. In germline, CDR1 is SGHKS, CDR2 YYEKEE (reference sequence). Trimming removed 4 bases from V and 0 bases from J; junction bases left unmatched: 4. CDR3 amino acids: CASSHRTSGSTDTQYF. DNA of the CDR3: TGTGCCAGCAGCCACCGGACTAGCGGGAGCACAGATACGCAGTATTTT.

The rearrangement joins TRBV27 to TRBJ2-7, with TRBD2 matching over 7 bases. V lost 8 bases and J lost 5; bases outside the gene matches: 12. The V gene's germline CDR1 is MNHEY and CDR2 SMNVEV (reference sequence). The CDR3 has 14 residues. CDR3 sequence reads: CASRAAGRPNEQYF. Written as DNA, the CDR3 is TGTGCCAGCCGAGCAGCGGGAAGGCCTAACGAGCAGTACTTC.

This chain links TRBV11-2 with TRBJ2-7; 8 bases align to TRBD2. The junction had 3 bases not matched to a gene; V was cut back by 1 base and J by 1 base. The CDR3 loop spans 15 amino acids. The germline V gene has CDR1 SGHAT and CDR2 FQNNGV. The CDR3 sequence: CASSLVTSESYEQYF. CDR3 coding DNA: TGTGCCAGCAGCTTAGTGACTAGCGAATCCTACGAGCAGTACTTC.

There are a few counts of this clone. The chain recombines TRBV28 with TRBJ2-5; D call uncertain. Trimming cost V 3 bases and J 4 bases, with 15 bases left between them. This CDR3 contains 15 residues. Looked up from germline, CDR1 is MDHEN and CDR2 is SYDVKM. DNA for the CDR3: TGTGCCAGCAGTTTCCCCACCCCCGGACGAGAGACCCAGTACTTC. This encodes CASSFPTPGRETQYF.

The chain recombines TRBV30 with TRBJ2-1; no reliable D call. V dropped 2 bases and J dropped 0 bases, with 8 bases sitting between them. The germline V gene encodes CDR1 GTSNPN and CDR2 SVGIG (reference sequence). The CDR3 is 14 amino acids. The CDR3 bases are TGTGCCTGGAGTCGTGGGATCTCCTACAATGAGCAGTTCTTC. Its protein product is CAWSRGISYNEQFF.

The chain combines TRBV9 with TRBJ2-7; TRBD2 agrees at 8 bases. CDR3 length equals 15 residues. CDR1 is SGDLS, CDR2 YYNGEE, per germline. The V segment lost 4 bases and the J segment 0 bases; nucleotides outside the gene matches: 6. This CDR3 reads CASSPGGADSYEQYF. As DNA, the CDR3 is TGTGCCAGCAGCCCCGGGGGGGCGGACTCCTACGAGCAGTACTTC. The whole variable domain, filled in from reference TRBV9 and TRBJ2-7, reads DSGVTQTPKHLITATGQRVTLRCSPRSGDLSVYWYQQSLDQGLQFLIQYYNGEERAKGNILERFSAQQFPDLHSELNLSSLELGDSALYFCASSPGGADSYEQYFGPGTRLTVT.

The V gene is TRBV5-1, the J gene TRBJ1-2; no definite D call. V lost 1 base, J lost 4 bases, and 8 bases lay in between. The CDR3 is made up of 13 amino acids. Germline V lookup: CDR1 SGHRS, CDR2 YFSETQ. CDR3: CASSLYPGYGYTF. The CDR3 DNA reads TGCGCCAGCAGCTTGTACCCAGGCTATGGCTACACCTTC.

Details on this clone: This sample includes further DNA sequences coding for the same CDR3. The V call is TRBV15, the J call TRBJ2-5; D may be TRBD1 (6 bases). The CDR3 loop spans 15 amino acids. CDR1 and CDR2 (germline): LNHNV, YYDKDF (reference sequence). V was clipped by 1 base and J by 5 bases, with 14 bases between them. The DNA of the CDR3 is TGTGCCACCAGCAGAGGCCTAGGGGGAACGGAGACCCAGTACTTC. This encodes CATSRGLGGTETQYF.

The J gene is TRBJ2-3, the V gene TRBV11-2; 11 nucleotides line up with TRBD2. The CDR3 sequence is 16 residues long. The germline gives CDR1 SGHAT, CDR2 FQNNGV. Germline trimming cut 0 bases from V and 6 bases from J; bases unmatched to any gene: 5. CDR3 amino acids: CASSLDRASGRDTQYF. The CDR3 nucleotides read TGTGCCAGCAGCTTAGACCGAGCTAGCGGGAGGGATACGCAGTATTTT.

J is TRBJ2-5 and V is TRBV19; TRBD2 agrees at 9 bases. Germline assignment: CDR1 LNHDA and CDR2 SQIVND (reference sequence). The CDR3 runs to 16 residues. Unmatched junction bases numbered 10, after V lost 6 bases and J lost 2 bases. The CDR3 coding sequence is TGTGCCAGTAGGACCTCGCCTAGCGGGGCACAAGAGACCCAGTACTTC. Translated, it gives CASRTSPSGAQETQYF.

The chain carries TRBV18 and TRBJ2-3; D may match TRBD1 or TRBD2 (5 bases each). The CDR3 consists of 15 residues. V was cut by 3 bases and J by 3 bases, with 13 bases left in between. Per the germline V gene, CDR1 is KGHSH and CDR2 is LQKENI. CDR3 protein: CASSPAGRSTDTQYF. The DNA for the CDR3 is TGTGCCAGCTCACCGGCAGGGAGAAGTACAGATACGCAGTATTTT.

The rearrangement links TRBV2 to TRBJ2-5; a possible D gene is TRBD1 (6 bases). Germline V gene data show CDR1 as SNHLY and CDR2 as FYNNEI. CDR3 length: 14 amino acids. Trimming shortened V by 5 bases and J by 5 bases, and 15 bases separated the two germline ends. The CDR3: CASSTGLRGETQYF. For the CDR3, the DNA is TGTGCCAGCAGTACGGGCTTAAGGGGGGAGACCCAGTACTTC.

The chain recombines TRBV6-5 with TRBJ1-1; D is unclear. This CDR3 is 13 amino acids long. Germline V gene data show CDR1 as MNHEY and CDR2 as SVGAGI. V shed 5 bases and J shed 7 bases, with 14 bases lying between them. The CDR3 DNA is TGTGCCAGCAGTCTGTGGATGGACGGTGAAGCTTTCTTT. It is translated as CASSLWMDGEAFF.